This T cell receptor beta chain originates from a study of blood T cell repertoires in COVID-19. Background on the study: T cells, B-cell-depleted T cells, or PBMCs supplied cDNA or gDNA.

The CDR3 is made up of 14 amino acids. Germline assignment: CDR1 SGHNT and CDR2 YYREEE (reference sequence). The V and J ends lost 3 bases and 5 bases respectively, with 14 bases between them. Those enrolled, adults aged about 18 to 89 years, came from about two dozen US areas. Under the authors' procedure: By means of reference gene primer amplification, nucleated cell counts were estimated. Data came from immunoSEQ multiplex PCR; TCRdb stores just in-frame clones and leaves some out. That table furnishes V, J and clone size, whereas the DNA furnished D and trimming. The sample has some 130,000 clones, about 88% seen once.

The sample was PBMCs or T cells enriched from blood (not recorded which). The source of this sequence is a woman in her forties or fifties who had recovered from COVID-19. The V gene is TRBV5-4, the J gene TRBJ1-1; weak D call: TRBD1 (6 bases). The CDR3 here is CASSYTGLGTEAFF. The CDR3 DNA is TGTGCCAGCAGCTATACAGGGCTTGGTACTGAAGCTTTCTTT.